This T cell receptor (beta chain) was captured in a study of long-term antiretroviral therapy in people with HIV. Study summary: The earliest samples came about a decade before the 2015 immediate-ART recommendation.

The study, taken as a whole, reports: Diversity measured after ART increased yet remained under transplant donor controls. Comparison with controls showed narrower CDR3 length ranges in HIV repertoires.

Trimming cost V 8 bases and J 4 bases, with 17 bases left between them. The CDR3 consists of 14 residues. In germline, CDR1 is MNHEY, CDR2 SMNVEV (reference sequence). Version v3.0 of the immunoSEQ assay was performed at survey level. Sequencing efforts were directed toward about 35,000-55,000 T-cell genomes per sample. This table comes from immunoSEQ multiplex PCR, and its TCRdb copy is limited to in-frame clones, with some not included. The data contain roughly 17,000 clones, about 95% of them singletons. Note on this clone: Its antigen is not known.

V usage is TRBV27 and J usage is TRBJ1-1, with D unresolved. Sequenced here: unsorted PBMCs, sampled around 10 years after starting antiretroviral therapy. The sequence was obtained from a man aged 30 to 45 with HIV. The CDR3: CASHMRAAGTEAFF. Here the CDR3 DNA reads TGTGCCAGCCATATGAGGGCGGCGGGCACTGAAGCTTTCTTT.